This T cell receptor (beta chain) was sequenced during a study of cytomegalovirus exposure and HLA in healthy donors. Germline loops: CDR1 MNHEY, CDR2 SMNVEV (reference sequence). The CDR3 is made up of 14 amino acids. Trimming took 5 bases from V and 3 from J; bases not matched to a gene: 4. At collection, donors were nominally healthy, but unrecorded immune exposures were probable. 13 Jbeta primers and 60 Vbeta primers were used for the PCR. Measured with immunoSEQ multiplex PCR; TCRdb has only the in-frame clones, and not every one. Seen in this sample are roughly 120,000 clones; the ten most common clones hold more than 0.8%.

Sequencing input: PBMCs. The TCR originated in a man aged 18 to 29 in good health and CMV-seronegative. The chain carries TRBV27 and TRBJ2-7, with TRBD1 identical over 10 bases. CDR3 DNA: TGTGCCAGCAGTATCTGGGACAGGGGCTACGAGCAGTACTTC. Translating it yields CASSIWDRGYEQYF.